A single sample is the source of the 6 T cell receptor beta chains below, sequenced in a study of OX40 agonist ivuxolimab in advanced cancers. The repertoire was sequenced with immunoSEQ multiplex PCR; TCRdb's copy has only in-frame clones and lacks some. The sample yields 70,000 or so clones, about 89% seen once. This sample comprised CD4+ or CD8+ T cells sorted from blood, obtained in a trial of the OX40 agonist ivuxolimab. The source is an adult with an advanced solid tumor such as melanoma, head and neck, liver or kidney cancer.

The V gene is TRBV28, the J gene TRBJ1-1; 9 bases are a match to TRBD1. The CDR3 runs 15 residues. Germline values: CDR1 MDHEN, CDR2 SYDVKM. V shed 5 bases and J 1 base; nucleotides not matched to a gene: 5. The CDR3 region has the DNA TGTGCCAGCAGTAAACAGGGGGCCGGGAACACTGAAGCTTTCTTT. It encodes CASSKQGAGNTEAFF.

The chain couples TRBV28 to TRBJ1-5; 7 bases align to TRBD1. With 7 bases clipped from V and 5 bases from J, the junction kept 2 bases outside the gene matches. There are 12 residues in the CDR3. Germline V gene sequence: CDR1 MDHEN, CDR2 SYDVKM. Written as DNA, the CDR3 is TGTGCCAGCACCAGGGGGGATCAGCCCCAGCATTTT. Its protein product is CASTRGDQPQHF.

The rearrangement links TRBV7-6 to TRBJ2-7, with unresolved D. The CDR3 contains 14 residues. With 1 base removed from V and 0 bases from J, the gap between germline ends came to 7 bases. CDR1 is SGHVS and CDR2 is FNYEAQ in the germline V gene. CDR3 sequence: CASSLGSSSYEQYF. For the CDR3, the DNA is TGTGCCAGCAGCTTAGGGTCCTCCTCCTACGAGCAGTACTTC.

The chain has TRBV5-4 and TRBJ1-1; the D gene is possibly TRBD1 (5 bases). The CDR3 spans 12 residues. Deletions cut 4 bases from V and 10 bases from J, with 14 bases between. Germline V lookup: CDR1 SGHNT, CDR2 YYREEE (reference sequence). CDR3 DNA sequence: TGTGCCAGCAGCAAAAGTCGACAGATAGCTTTCTTT. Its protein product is CASSKSRQIAFF.

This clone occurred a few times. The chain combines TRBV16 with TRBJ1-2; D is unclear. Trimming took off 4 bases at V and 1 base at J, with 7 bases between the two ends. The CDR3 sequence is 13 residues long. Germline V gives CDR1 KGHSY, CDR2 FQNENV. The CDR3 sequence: CASSPQINYGYTF. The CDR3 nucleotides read TGTGCCAGCAGCCCACAAATTAACTATGGCTACACCTTC.

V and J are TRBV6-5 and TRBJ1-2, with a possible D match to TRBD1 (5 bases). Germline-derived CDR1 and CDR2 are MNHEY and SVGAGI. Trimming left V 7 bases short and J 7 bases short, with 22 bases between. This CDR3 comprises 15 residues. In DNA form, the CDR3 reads TGTGCCAGCACCGGCACTGGGGCAGGGCGGAGTGGCTACACCTTC. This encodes CASTGTGAGRSGYTF.